This passage covers 26 T cell receptor beta chains from one sample sequenced in a study of T-cell reconstitution after alpha-beta-depleted transplantation in children. Unique molecular identifiers were used in preparing the TCRbeta library. Using its own MiXCR run on the PCR reads, TCRdb lists one record per CDR3 protein. This table holds around 580,000 distinct CDR3 sequences, 20% to 25% found once. Sequences were derived from PBMCs, mostly from graft donor cells, sampled 360 days after TCRalphabeta/CD19-depleted stem cell transplant. The receptors were gathered from a boy under three years old who had a stem cell transplant for acute myeloid leukemia, so the T cells may come from the graft donor.

The rearrangement links TRBV10-3 to TRBJ1-1, with TRBD1 identical over 7 bases. Trimming at V came to 6 bases and at J to 1 base, leaving 8 bases not matched to a gene. CDR1 and CDR2 (germline): ENHRY, SYGVKD. The CDR3 is 15 amino acids. The CDR3 region has the DNA TGTGCCATCAGCGGAAAGACAGGGCGGAACACTGAAGCTTTCTTT. It encodes CAISGKTGRNTEAFF.

V and J are TRBV15 and TRBJ2-7, with D possibly matching TRBD2 (5 bases). Trimming cost V 0 bases and J 4 bases, with 22 bases left between them. Germline CDR1 is LNHNV and CDR2 is YYDKDF (reference sequence). The CDR3 length is 18 residues. CDR3 sequence reads: CATSRDPMGALHRYEQYF. In nucleotides, the CDR3 is TGTGCCACCAGCAGAGATCCCATGGGAGCACTCCATAGATACGAGCAGTACTTC. Filled out from reference TRBV15 and TRBJ2-7, the complete variable domain reads DAMVIQNPRYQVTQFGKPVTLSCSQTLNHNVMYWYQQKSSQAPKLLFHYYDKDFNNEADTPDNFQSRRPNTSFCFLDIRSPGLGDTAMYLCATSRDPMGALHRYEQYFGPGTRLTVT.

The genes are TRBV20-1 and TRBJ2-3; 7 bases fit TRBD1. Germline trimming cut 5 bases from V and 2 bases from J; bases unmatched to any gene: 10. This CDR3 has 15 residues. CDR1 is DFQATT and CDR2 is SNEGSKA in the germline V gene (reference sequence). CDR3: CSASEQGPYTDTQYF. The CDR3 bases are TGCAGTGCTTCCGAACAGGGGCCTTACACAGATACGCAGTATTTT.

This chain links TRBV7-2 with TRBJ1-4; 7 nucleotides align to TRBD1. The CDR3 is made up of 14 amino acids. The germline gives CDR1 SGHTA, CDR2 FQGNSA. The V and J ends lost 5 bases and 3 bases, in that order; junction bases with no gene match: 3. DNA of the CDR3: TGTGCCAGCAGCGAAGACAGGGCTAATGAAAAACTGTTTTTT. This gives the protein CASSEDRANEKLFF.

This clonotype was seen at least ten times. The chain has TRBV10-3 and TRBJ2-2; D is unresolved. V lost 3 bases and J lost 1, with 12 bases in between. Per germline, CDR1 ENHRY and CDR2 SYGVKD. This CDR3 has 16 residues. The CDR3 coding sequence is TGTGCCATCAGTGAAATTGGATCGGAGAACACCGGGGAGCTGTTTTTT. Residues: CAISEIGSENTGELFF.

This sequence joins TRBV15 and TRBJ2-5; TRBD1 might be the D (9 bases). The CDR3 has 18 amino acids. CDR1 and CDR2 from the germline V gene are LNHNV and YYDKDF (reference sequence). V was shortened by 7 bases and J by 5 bases, with 29 bases between the two germline ends. CDR3 region: CATKYWDRAIREGETQYF. In nucleotides, the CDR3 is TGTGCCACCAAGTACTGGGACAGGGCAATACGGGAGGGGGAGACCCAGTACTTC.

V and J are TRBV14 and TRBJ1-5; no clear D. CDR1 and CDR2 (germline): SGHDN, FVKESK. The CDR3 is 14 amino acids. The V and J ends lost 3 bases and 3 bases respectively, with 9 bases between them. The CDR3 DNA follows: TGTGCCAGCAGCCACAACAGATACAATCAGCCCCAGCATTTT. Residues: CASSHNRYNQPQHF.

The chain combines TRBV15 with TRBJ1-2; no definite D call. CDR1 and CDR2 from the germline V gene are LNHNV and YYDKDF (reference sequence). The CDR3 contains 13 residues. Trimming removed 1 base from V and 10 bases from J, with 13 bases in between. CDR3 amino acids: CATSRARWQPYTF. The CDR3, as DNA: TGTGCCACCAGCAGAGCGCGGTGGCAGCCCTACACCTTC.

V gene TRBV4-3 combines with J gene TRBJ2-7; 7 bases match TRBD2. CDR1 is LGHNA and CDR2 is YSLEER in the germline V gene. CDR3 size: 14 residues. Trimming removed 0 bases from V and 3 bases from J; junction bases left unmatched: 2. CDR3 sequence (DNA): TGCGCCAGCAGCCAAGATGGGGGGGGCTACGAGCAGTACTTC. Amino acid sequence: CASSQDGGGYEQYF.

The chain combines TRBV7-9 with TRBJ2-5, with D tentatively TRBD2 (5 bases). V lost 5 bases and J 5 bases, leaving 18 bases between the germline ends. Germline V gene lookup returns CDR1 SEHNR and CDR2 FQNEAQ (reference sequence). This CDR3 is 15 amino acids long. DNA of the CDR3: TGTGCCAGCAGCCAAACACCGCTTCAGCGGGAGACCCAGTACTTC. This encodes CASSQTPLQRETQYF.

In this sample, this clonotype turned up a few times. The rearrangement links TRBV7-2 to TRBJ2-5; no firm D call. The CDR3 is 13 amino acids. V gave up 4 bases and J gave up 5 bases, with 11 bases separating them. Germline loops: CDR1 SGHTA, CDR2 FQGNSA. The CDR3 protein is CASSSFRRETQYF. The CDR3 DNA reads TGTGCCAGCAGCTCTTTTCGGCGGGAGACCCAGTACTTC.

For this clonotype: A much more abundant neighbour one base away suggests this may be a read error. Because it lacks the conserved phenylalanine or tryptophan at the end, this CDR3 is likely a read error. J is TRBJ1-1 and V is TRBV12-3 or TRBV12-4; D unclear. Trimming stripped 5 bases from V and 3 bases from J, with 22 bases between. This CDR3 spans 17 amino acids. The CDR3 loop is CASSPSLRAVRDTEAFS. The CDR3 coding sequence is TGTGCCAGCAGTCCCTCCCTGAGGGCAGTAAGGGACACTGAAGCTTTCTCT.

The rearrangement joins TRBV6-5 to TRBJ2-2; D is unclear. Per germline, CDR1 MNHEY and CDR2 SVGAGI. There are 12 residues in the CDR3. Trimming removed 8 bases at V and 4 bases at J, with 8 bases between. CDR3 DNA: TGTGCCAGCTTTGGGTTCACCGGGGAGCTGTTTTTT. Protein: CASFGFTGELFF.

V is TRBV10-1 and J is TRBJ2-3; the D gene is possibly TRBD1 (6 bases). This CDR3 contains 15 residues. Germline V lookup: CDR1 WNHNN, CDR2 SYGVQD (reference sequence). The V end was cut by 6 bases, the J end by 2 bases, with 15 bases between. The CDR3 region is CASSRRGIHTDTQYF. For the CDR3, the DNA is TGCGCCAGCAGCCGCAGGGGAATTCACACAGATACGCAGTATTTT.

This clonotype was observed a handful of times. This sequence joins TRBV18 and TRBJ2-5; perhaps TRBD2 as D (7 bases). With 1 base removed from V and 1 base from J, the gap between germline ends came to 13 bases. The CDR3 sequence is 16 residues long. Germline CDR1 and CDR2: KGHSH and LQKENI. The CDR3 here is CASSPQLAGAQETQYF. The CDR3 coding sequence is TGTGCCAGCTCACCACAACTTGCGGGGGCCCAAGAGACCCAGTACTTC.

V usage is TRBV10-3 and J usage is TRBJ2-3; D possibly matches TRBD1 or TRBD2 (6 bases each). There are 16 residues in the CDR3. Per the germline V gene, CDR1 is ENHRY and CDR2 is SYGVKD. The V end was cut by 4 bases, the J end by 2 bases, with 16 bases between. CDR3 loop: CAISAIRGGPTDTQYF. The DNA for the CDR3 is TGTGCCATCAGTGCTATAAGAGGGGGGCCCACAGATACGCAGTATTTT.

This clonotype was seen many times. The chain uses TRBV20-1 and TRBJ2-7; D is unresolved. V dropped 6 bases and J dropped 2 bases, with 14 bases sitting between them. Germline V gives CDR1 DFQATT, CDR2 SNEGSKA (reference sequence). The CDR3 has 13 residues. The CDR3 sequence: CSALSLVPYEQYV. DNA of the CDR3: TGCAGTGCATTAAGCCTTGTGCCCTACGAGCAGTACGTC.

This clonotype appeared many times. The chain couples TRBV6-5 to TRBJ2-5; possibly TRBD1 for D (5 bases). The V end was cut by 0 bases, the J end by 5 bases, with 10 bases between. Per the germline V gene, CDR1 is MNHEY and CDR2 is SVGAGI. The CDR3 contains 14 residues. The CDR3 nucleotides are TGTGCCAGCAGTTACTCTTTAGGGGTGGAGACCCAGTACTTC. This translates into CASSYSLGVETQYF.

V gene TRBV12-3 or TRBV12-4 combines with J gene TRBJ2-1; D could derive from TRBD1 or TRBD2 (5 bases each). There are 14 residues in the CDR3. Trimming took off 5 bases at V and 5 bases at J, with 13 bases between the two ends. In nucleotides, the CDR3 is TGTGCCAGCAGTCCGGGGACCAGTCACAATGAGCAGTTCTTC. Translated: CASSPGTSHNEQFF.

This clonotype came up a few times. DNA of the CDR3: TGCGCCAGCAGCCAAACTAGCGGGGAACAAGAGACCCAGTACTTC. Amino acids: CASSQTSGEQETQYF. The chain combines TRBV4-3 with TRBJ2-5; 10 bases fit TRBD2. The V gene's germline CDR1 is LGHNA and CDR2 YSLEER. CDR3 length equals 15 residues. With V trimmed by 2 bases and J by 2 bases, 2 bases remained unmatched.

This clonotype occurred many times. This sequence joins TRBV7-9 and TRBJ1-2, with D possibly being TRBD1 (6 bases). This CDR3 has 13 amino acids. Per germline, CDR1 SEHNR and CDR2 FQNEAQ (reference sequence). Between the trimmed V and J ends, which lost 1 base and 7 bases, there was a span of 10 bases. The CDR3: CASSLEQGLGYTF. The CDR3 bases are TGTGCCAGCAGCTTAGAACAGGGACTTGGCTACACCTTC.

The J gene is TRBJ2-3, the V gene TRBV20-1; 8 bases fit TRBD2. Trimming at V came to 3 bases and at J to 0 bases, leaving 5 bases not matched to a gene. The CDR3 is 15 residues long. The germline V gene has CDR1 DFQATT and CDR2 SNEGSKA (reference sequence). The CDR3 coding sequence is TGCAGTGCTAGTAAAAGCGGGAGTAGCACAGATACGCAGTATTTT. Its translation: CSASKSGSSTDTQYF.

The chain uses TRBV20-1 and TRBJ1-6; weak D call: TRBD1 (6 bases). The length of the CDR3 is 16 residues. Trimming took 3 bases from V and 5 from J, leaving 17 bases between them. Germline values: CDR1 DFQATT, CDR2 SNEGSKA (reference sequence). CDR3 amino acids: CSASPWGTNNNSPLHF. As DNA, the CDR3 is TGCAGTGCTAGTCCTTGGGGGACAAATAATAATTCACCCCTCCACTTT.

The chain employs TRBV6-2 or TRBV6-3 and TRBJ2-1, with TRBD1 matching over 11 bases. Germline CDR1 MNHEY, CDR2 SVGEGT. The CDR3 extends over 15 amino acids. The V segment lost 4 bases and the J segment 9 bases; nucleotides outside the gene matches: 8. The CDR3 reads CASSSSGTGGPEQFF. In nucleotides, the CDR3 is TGTGCCAGCAGTTCATCCGGGACAGGGGGACCTGAGCAGTTCTTC.

This clonotype was seen a few times. In DNA form, the CDR3 reads TGTGCCAGCAGCGAGGGGGGGCAAGGGGCCAACGTCCTGACTTTC. Protein: CASSEGGQGANVLTF. The chain links TRBV9 to TRBJ2-6; possible D gene TRBD2, 7 bases. This CDR3 comprises 15 residues. Germline V gene lookup returns CDR1 SGDLS and CDR2 YYNGEE. V was clipped by 3 bases and J by 4 bases, with 11 bases between them.

This clonotype was counted only a few times. V gene TRBV20-1 combines with J gene TRBJ2-5; TRBD2 matches 10 bases. Unmatched junction bases numbered 9, after V lost 5 bases and J lost 0 bases. The CDR3 extends over 16 amino acids. Germline V lookup: CDR1 DFQATT, CDR2 SNEGSKA (reference sequence). In DNA form, the CDR3 reads TGCAGTGCTCCCCGGGGTAGCGGGGGGAACCAAGAGACCCAGTACTTC. It yields the protein CSAPRGSGGNQETQYF.